These 21 T cell receptor beta chains originate from one sample sequenced in a study of blood T cell repertoires in COVID-19. Clones were sequenced by immunoSEQ multiplex PCR, and TCRdb holds only the in-frame ones, with some missing. The repertoire holds 250,000 to 350,000 clones, with 90% as singletons. The sequencing sample was made of PBMCs or T cells enriched from blood (not recorded which). The receptor source for this set is a woman between 18 and 30 years old with acute COVID-19.

The chain carries TRBV11-2 and TRBJ1-4, with D perhaps matching TRBD1 (5 bases). Germline assignment: CDR1 SGHAT and CDR2 FQNNGV. Trimming stripped 4 bases from V and 2 bases from J, with 14 bases between. The CDR3 is made up of 16 amino acids. CDR3 region: CASSSRGGSTNEKLFF. In DNA, the CDR3 is TGTGCCAGCAGCTCCCGGGGGGGATCGACTAATGAAAAACTGTTTTTT.

Worth noting for this clone: The sample holds other DNA sequences that translate to the same CDR3. This chain links TRBV24-1 with TRBJ1-2; 11 positions match TRBD1. The V gene's germline CDR1 is KGHDR and CDR2 SFDVKD. Trimming removed 3 bases from V and 7 bases from J; junction bases left unmatched: 3. CDR3 size: 14 residues. This CDR3 reads CATSDTGTGGGYTF. CDR3 coding DNA: TGTGCCACCAGTGATACCGGGACAGGGGGTGGCTACACCTTC.

V is TRBV28 and J is TRBJ1-5; no firm D call. This CDR3 contains 16 residues. CDR1 MDHEN and CDR2 SYDVKM come from the germline V gene. V was shortened by 1 base and J by 0 bases, with 10 bases between the two germline ends. The CDR3 DNA reads as TGTGCCAGCAGTTTATTGACAACTTATAGCAATCAGCCCCAGCATTTT. Encoded protein: CASSLLTTYSNQPQHF. Supplemented by reference TRBV28 and TRBJ1-5, the full variable domain reads DVKVTQSSRYLVKRTGEKVFLECVQDMDHENMFWYRQDPGLGLRLIYFSYDVKMKEKGDIPEGYSVSREKKERFSLILESASTNQTSMYLCASSLLTTYSNQPQHFGDGTRLSIL.

This chain connects TRBV5-1 to TRBJ2-3; 8 nucleotides line up with TRBD2. Germline-derived CDR1 and CDR2 are SGHRS and YFSETQ. The CDR3 length is 15 residues. V dropped 0 bases and J dropped 2; count of bases not matched to a gene: 2. CDR3 DNA: TGCGCCAGCAGCTTGGGACTAGCGCTCACAGATACGCAGTATTTT. It encodes CASSLGLALTDTQYF.

The V gene is TRBV19, the J gene TRBJ1-5; 9 positions match TRBD1. The germline V gene has CDR1 LNHDA and CDR2 SQIVND (reference sequence). Losses at the gene ends were 6 bases for V and 5 bases for J; bases not matched to a gene: 2. The CDR3 runs 13 residues. The CDR3 protein is CASSGQGYQPQHF. The CDR3 DNA sequence: TGTGCCAGTAGCGGACAGGGGTATCAGCCCCAGCATTTT.

The CDR3 coding sequence is TGTGCCAGCAGCTTTATTGGTCGGGAGAGGGGCCACAATGAGCAGTTCTTC. Encoded protein: CASSFIGRERGHNEQFF. This chain connects TRBV7-9 to TRBJ2-1; maybe TRBD2 (6 bases). CDR1 and CDR2 from the germline V gene are SEHNR and FQNEAQ (reference sequence). Between the trimmed V and J ends, which lost 3 bases and 5 bases, there was a span of 20 bases. The CDR3 runs 17 residues.

The chain has TRBV27 and TRBJ1-3; D remains unclear. CDR1 and CDR2 (germline): MNHEY, SMNVEV (reference sequence). Trimming took 2 bases from V and 2 from J, leaving 10 bases between them. The CDR3 consists of 15 residues. The CDR3 sequence is CASSLLGTAGNTIYF. In DNA, the CDR3 is TGTGCCAGCAGTTTACTAGGCACGGCTGGAAACACCATATATTTT.

Notes on this clone: Mismatch with germline at one junction end may stem from a read error. The rearrangement links TRBV29-1 to TRBJ2-5, with D uncertain. The CDR3 runs to 13 residues. The germline V gene encodes CDR1 SQVTM and CDR2 ANQGSEA. This chain's CDR3 is CSVAVLAAESQYF. In DNA, the CDR3 is TGCAGCGTTGCGGTTTTGGCGGCGGAGAGCCAGTACTTC.

The gene calls are TRBV12-3 or TRBV12-4 and TRBJ1-1; D is ambiguous. V lost 6 bases and J 5 bases, leaving 10 bases between the germline ends. The CDR3 runs to 12 residues. CDR3 coding DNA: TGTGCCAGCAGCCTGAGTGCTACTGAAGCTTTCTTT. Translation gives CASSLSATEAFF.

The chain couples TRBV28 to TRBJ2-7; TRBD1 matches at 8 bases. Losses at the gene ends were 7 bases for V and 9 bases for J; bases not matched to a gene: 14. Germline V gives CDR1 MDHEN, CDR2 SYDVKM. This CDR3 is built from 14 residues. CDR3 sequence reads: CASTSGPGGASQYF. The CDR3 coding sequence is TGTGCCAGCACCTCAGGTCCAGGGGGCGCGTCGCAGTACTTC.

The chain carries TRBV7-9 and TRBJ2-2; 10 bases align to TRBD2. With V trimmed by 5 bases and J by 3 bases, 9 bases remained unmatched. The CDR3 is made up of 17 amino acids. Per the germline V gene, CDR1 is SEHNR and CDR2 is FQNEAQ (reference sequence). For the CDR3, the DNA is TGTGCCAGCAGCCGAAGGCTAGCGGGAGCAGACACCGGGGAGCTGTTTTTT. Amino acid sequence: CASSRRLAGADTGELFF.

This sequence joins TRBV5-1 and TRBJ2-3, with D perhaps matching TRBD2 (5 bases). The CDR3 runs 19 residues. The V end lost 3 bases, the J end lost 2 bases, and 25 bases lay between the germline ends. The germline gives CDR1 SGHRS, CDR2 YFSETQ. CDR3 sequence reads: CASSSGGLSGYSNTDTQYF. CDR3 DNA sequence: TGCGCCAGCAGCTCGGGCGGGTTGAGCGGATACTCCAACACAGATACGCAGTATTTT.

The chain has TRBV11-2 and TRBJ2-7; 11 positions match TRBD1. Germline values: CDR1 SGHAT, CDR2 FQNNGV. The CDR3 length is 16 residues. The V and J ends lost 5 bases and 2 bases, in that order; junction bases with no gene match: 8. Here the CDR3 reads CASSTSRDRGTYEQYF. DNA of the CDR3: TGTGCCAGCAGCACTTCTCGGGACAGGGGGACCTACGAGCAGTACTTC. The variable domain in full, with the rest retrieved from reference TRBV11-2 and TRBJ2-7, is EAGVAQSPRYKIIEKRQSVAFWCNPISGHATLYWYQQILGQGPKLLIQFQNNGVVDDSQLPKDRFSAERLKGVDSTLKIQPAKLEDSAVYLCASSTSRDRGTYEQYFGPGTRLTVT.

The V and J genes are TRBV18 and TRBJ1-2; 8 positions agree with TRBD1. Germline CDR1 KGHSH, CDR2 LQKENI. Germline trimming cut 0 bases from V and 2 bases from J; bases unmatched to any gene: 2. This CDR3 is 15 amino acids long. CDR3 coding DNA: TGTGCCAGCTCACCACCCGGACAGGGCAACTATGGCTACACCTTC. This sequence encodes CASSPPGQGNYGYTF. The entire variable domain, with the rest obtained from reference TRBV18 and TRBJ1-2, is as follows: NAGVMQNPRHLVRRRGQEARLRCSPMKGHSHVYWYRQLPEEGLKFMVYLQKENIIDESGMPKERFSAEFPKEGPSILRIQQVVRGDSAAYFCASSPPGQGNYGYTFGSGTRLTVV.

This sequence joins TRBV3-1 (or the pseudogene TRBV3-2) and TRBJ1-1; 9 bases are a match to TRBD1. The CDR3 spans 15 residues. CDR1 is LGHDT, CDR2 YNNKEL, per germline (reference sequence). V gave up 4 bases and J gave up 4 bases; unmatched junction bases: 7. CDR3 nucleotides: TGTGCCAGCAGCCTTCTGACAGGGGGGGCCACTGAAGCTTTCTTT. Protein: CASSLLTGGATEAFF.

V gene TRBV7-9 combines with J gene TRBJ2-7; D may be TRBD2 (6 bases). The germline CDR1 and CDR2 sequences are SEHNR and FQNEAQ (reference sequence). This CDR3 has 15 residues. V lost 1 base, J lost 3 bases, and 13 bases lay in between. Written as DNA, the CDR3 is TGTGCCAGCAGCTTAGTTTTTAGCGGTAACTACGAGCAGTACTTC. Translating it yields CASSLVFSGNYEQYF.

The rearrangement uses TRBV28 and TRBJ1-5, with TRBD1 identical over 8 bases. This CDR3 is 15 amino acids long. Germline V gene data show CDR1 as MDHEN and CDR2 as SYDVKM. The J segment lost 6 bases and the V segment lost 5 bases, leaving 9 bases of the junction unmatched. The CDR3 region is CASSAGQALGQPQHF. As DNA, the CDR3 is TGTGCCAGCAGTGCGGGACAGGCTCTCGGTCAGCCCCAGCATTTT.

The CDR3 is CASSLGRGQPQHF. CDR3 bases: TGCGCCAGCAGCTTAGGTAGAGGTCAGCCCCAGCATTTT. V gene TRBV5-1 combines with J gene TRBJ1-5, with unresolved D. There are 13 residues in the CDR3. Between the trimmed V and J ends, which lost 2 bases and 6 bases, there was a span of 9 bases. Germline loops: CDR1 SGHRS, CDR2 YFSETQ.

This chain uses TRBV9 with TRBJ1-2, with D hard to call. Trimming left V 3 bases short and J 7 bases short, with 13 bases between. This CDR3 is built from 13 residues. The V gene's germline CDR1 is SGDLS and CDR2 YYNGEE. The CDR3 bases are TGTGCCAGCAGCGATGATTTCCGGAGTGGCTACACCTTC. Protein product: CASSDDFRSGYTF.

The chain uses TRBV19 and TRBJ1-5; TRBD1 is a possible D gene (5 bases). The CDR3 loop spans 16 amino acids. V was trimmed by 1 base and J by 4 bases, leaving 14 bases between them. Germline CDR1 is LNHDA and CDR2 is SQIVND (reference sequence). CDR3 sequence reads: CASSIVAGTYNQPQHF. CDR3 in DNA: TGTGCCAGTAGTATAGTAGCAGGGACTTATAATCAGCCCCAGCATTTT.

The J gene is TRBJ2-2, the V gene TRBV11-2; TRBD2 is a possible D gene (6 bases). The germline V and J ends were trimmed by 1 base and 3 bases, with 9 bases remaining between them. CDR1 and CDR2 from the germline V gene are SGHAT and FQNNGV. This CDR3 comprises 15 residues. The CDR3 reads CASSLVAGHTGELFF. The CDR3 coding sequence is TGTGCCAGCAGCTTAGTGGCGGGACACACCGGGGAGCTGTTTTTT.